This is a list of T cell receptor beta chains from one sample in a study of blood T cells in healthy people across ages. TCRdb reprocessed the 5' RACE reads via MiXCR and lists one record per CDR3 protein. This sample yields approximately 830,000 distinct CDR3 sequences, of which around 62% are seen a single time; 25% to 35% belongs to the top ten. Sequenced: blood. The receptors here all came from a man younger than 45 in good health. Both conserved end residues are part of each CDR3. The D gene is left open where the match is weak. Clone size, where shown, is once, few, many, or a class for clones that have expanded.

clone_size: few; v_call: TRBV11-2; d_call: NA; j_call: TRBJ2-4; cdr3_aa: CASSLDRGAKNIQYF; cdr3_nt: TGTGCCAGCAGCTTAGATAGAGGAGCCAAAAACATTCAGTACTTC
clone_size: NA; v_call: TRBV10-3; d_call: TRBD2; j_call: TRBJ2-3; cdr3_aa: CAILRGVSTDTQYF; cdr3_nt: TGTGCCATCCTGCGGGGGGTTAGCACAGATACGCAGTATTTT
clone_size: NA; v_call: TRBV15; d_call: TRBD1; j_call: TRBJ2-7; cdr3_aa: CATSIGQGGYEQYF; cdr3_nt: TGTGCCACCAGCATCGGACAGGGGGGCTACGAGCAGTACTTC
clone_size: few; v_call: TRBV28; d_call: NA; j_call: TRBJ2-7; cdr3_aa: CASRTVYEQYF; cdr3_nt: TGTGCCAGCAGAACAGTTTACGAGCAGTACTTC
clone_size: NA; v_call: TRBV15; d_call: NA; j_call: TRBJ2-3; cdr3_aa: CATSRDDTQYF; cdr3_nt: TGTGCCACCAGCAGAGATGATACGCAGTATTTT
clone_size: NA; v_call: TRBV27; d_call: TRBD1; j_call: TRBJ1-5; cdr3_aa: CASRRQGNQPQHF; cdr3_nt: TGTGCCAGCAGGAGACAGGGGAATCAGCCCCAGCATTTT
clone_size: NA; v_call: TRBV7-2; d_call: TRBD1; j_call: TRBJ2-3; cdr3_aa: CASSSSLTGADTQYF; cdr3_nt: TGTGCCAGCAGCTCCTCTCTCACAGGGGCAGATACGCAGTATTTT
clone_size: NA; v_call: TRBV28; d_call: NA; j_call: TRBJ2-5; cdr3_aa: CASSLFSGTQYF; cdr3_nt: TGTGCCAGCAGTTTATTCAGCGGGACCCAGTACTTC
clone_size: NA; v_call: TRBV7-9; d_call: NA; j_call: TRBJ2-1; cdr3_aa: CASSLDYEQFF; cdr3_nt: TGTGCCAGCAGCCTCGACTACGAGCAGTTCTTC
clone_size: NA; v_call: TRBV4-3; d_call: NA; j_call: TRBJ2-5; cdr3_aa: CASSQDLAGTLQETQYF; cdr3_nt: TGCGCCAGCAGCCAAGATTTAGCAGGGACCCTCCAAGAGACCCAGTACTTC
clone_size: NA; v_call: TRBV7-8; d_call: NA; j_call: TRBJ2-7; cdr3_aa: CASERGTQAYGYEQYF; cdr3_nt: TGTGCCAGCGAACGAGGGACACAGGCATACGGCTACGAGCAGTACTTC
clone_size: NA; v_call: TRBV14; d_call: TRBD1; j_call: TRBJ1-2; cdr3_aa: CASSQGQARIHGYTF; cdr3_nt: TGTGCCAGCAGCCAGGGACAGGCCCGGATCCATGGCTACACCTTC
clone_size: NA; v_call: TRBV20-1; d_call: NA; j_call: TRBJ2-1; cdr3_aa: CNTGLPYNEQFF; cdr3_nt: TGCAATACGGGACTCCCTTACAATGAGCAGTTCTTC
clone_size: NA; v_call: TRBV25-1; d_call: NA; j_call: TRBJ1-2; cdr3_aa: CASSEIGPSHGYTF; cdr3_nt: TGTGCCAGCAGTGAAATCGGACCGTCGCATGGCTACACCTTC
clone_size: NA; v_call: TRBV20-1; d_call: TRBD2; j_call: TRBJ2-1; cdr3_aa: CSARGGLAGPYYNEQFF; cdr3_nt: TGCAGTGCTAGAGGGGGGCTAGCGGGGCCCTACTACAATGAGCAGTTCTTC
clone_size: NA; v_call: TRBV7-2; d_call: TRBD2; j_call: TRBJ2-1; cdr3_aa: CASSRVWTRGNEQFF; cdr3_nt: TGTGCCAGCAGCCGAGTGTGGACTAGGGGCAATGAGCAGTTCTTC
clone_size: NA; v_call: TRBV4-3; d_call: TRBD1; j_call: TRBJ2-1; cdr3_aa: CASSQQGEGNNEQFF; cdr3_nt: TGCGCCAGCAGCCAACAGGGGGAAGGGAACAATGAGCAGTTCTTC
clone_size: NA; v_call: TRBV6-5; d_call: NA; j_call: TRBJ2-3; cdr3_aa: CASSYSFRADTQYF; cdr3_nt: TGTGCCAGCAGTTACTCCTTCCGGGCGGATACGCAGTATTTT
clone_size: NA; v_call: TRBV30; d_call: NA; j_call: TRBJ2-7; cdr3_aa: CALQVRLGEQYF; cdr3_nt: TGTGCCCTACAGGTTCGGTTGGGCGAGCAGTACTTC
clone_size: once; v_call: TRBV2; d_call: TRBD1; j_call: TRBJ1-4; cdr3_aa: CASSVPGQGREKLFF; cdr3_nt: TGTGCCAGCAGTGTACCGGGACAGGGGCGTGAAAAACTGTTTTTT
clone_size: NA; v_call: TRBV5-5; d_call: TRBD1; j_call: TRBJ1-2; cdr3_aa: CASSLGQGGAFNYGYTF; cdr3_nt: TGTGCCAGCAGCCTAGGACAGGGAGGAGCCTTTAACTATGGCTACACCTTC
clone_size: NA; v_call: TRBV7-2; d_call: NA; j_call: TRBJ2-3; cdr3_aa: CASSKSGRGNTDTQYF; cdr3_nt: TGTGCCAGCAGCAAAAGTGGCCGGGGGAACACAGATACGCAGTATTTT
clone_size: NA; v_call: TRBV4-2; d_call: TRBD2; j_call: TRBJ2-2; cdr3_aa: CASSQEVQRGLTGELFF; cdr3_nt: TGTGCCAGCAGCCAAGAGGTTCAGCGGGGATTAACCGGGGAGCTGTTTTTT
clone_size: NA; v_call: TRBV20-1; d_call: NA; j_call: TRBJ1-6; cdr3_aa: CSARDARGYNSPLHF; cdr3_nt: TGCAGTGCTAGAGACGCCAGGGGTTATAACTCACCCCTCCACTTT
clone_size: NA; v_call: TRBV29-1; d_call: TRBD2; j_call: TRBJ2-7; cdr3_aa: CSVTRGGSYEQYF; cdr3_nt: TGCAGCGTGACGCGGGGGGGCTCCTACGAGCAGTACTTC
clone_size: NA; v_call: TRBV27; d_call: NA; j_call: TRBJ2-1; cdr3_aa: CASSLWGYEQFF; cdr3_nt: TGTGCCAGCAGTTTATGGGGTTACGAGCAGTTCTTC
clone_size: NA; v_call: TRBV6-2/TRBV6-3; d_call: NA; j_call: TRBJ1-5; cdr3_aa: CASRQQAWWPQHF; cdr3_nt: TGTGCCAGCAGGCAACAGGCTTGGTGGCCCCAGCATTTT
clone_size: NA; v_call: TRBV29-1; d_call: TRBD1; j_call: TRBJ1-2; cdr3_aa: CSVMTGGDYGYTF; cdr3_nt: TGCAGCGTCATGACAGGGGGAGACTATGGCTACACCTTC
clone_size: once; v_call: TRBV10-3; d_call: TRBD2; j_call: TRBJ2-5; cdr3_aa: CAISEPGLAGDIQETQYF; cdr3_nt: TGTGCCATCAGTGAGCCCGGACTAGCGGGGGACATACAAGAGACCCAGTACTTC
clone_size: NA; v_call: TRBV10-3; d_call: NA; j_call: TRBJ2-7; cdr3_aa: CAISEESGYEQYF; cdr3_nt: TGTGCCATCAGTGAGGAAAGCGGTTACGAGCAGTACTTC
clone_size: NA; v_call: TRBV29-1; d_call: TRBD1; j_call: TRBJ2-7; cdr3_aa: CSVTGTEYEQYF; cdr3_nt: TGCAGCGTAACTGGGACAGAATACGAGCAGTACTTC
clone_size: few; v_call: TRBV10-3; d_call: TRBD2; j_call: TRBJ2-1; cdr3_aa: CAISENSGGANEQFF; cdr3_nt: TGTGCCATCAGTGAGAACAGCGGGGGGGCGAATGAGCAGTTCTTC
clone_size: NA; v_call: TRBV9; d_call: NA; j_call: TRBJ1-5; cdr3_aa: CASSVSGFNQPQHF; cdr3_nt: TGTGCCAGCAGCGTCTCAGGGTTTAATCAGCCCCAGCATTTT
clone_size: NA; v_call: TRBV3-1; d_call: TRBD1; j_call: TRBJ2-3; cdr3_aa: CASSPPDREFTDTQYF; cdr3_nt: TGTGCCAGCAGTCCCCCTGACAGGGAATTTACAGATACGCAGTATTTT
clone_size: NA; v_call: TRBV6-1; d_call: TRBD1; j_call: TRBJ2-7; cdr3_aa: CASSEGQGRNEQYF; cdr3_nt: TGTGCCAGCAGTGAAGGACAGGGGCGCAACGAGCAGTACTTC
clone_size: NA; v_call: TRBV12-3/TRBV12-4; d_call: TRBD2; j_call: TRBJ2-3; cdr3_aa: CASSPGSGTSADTQYF; cdr3_nt: TGTGCCAGCAGTCCCGGTAGCGGGACCTCTGCAGATACGCAGTATTTT
clone_size: NA; v_call: TRBV5-1; d_call: NA; j_call: TRBJ1-5; cdr3_aa: CASSFHRASSQPQHF; cdr3_nt: TGCGCCAGCAGCTTCCACAGGGCTTCGAGTCAGCCCCAGCATTTT
clone_size: NA; v_call: TRBV20-1; d_call: NA; j_call: TRBJ2-5; cdr3_aa: CSARVPRSVERETQYF; cdr3_nt: TGCAGTGCTAGAGTGCCCCGCAGCGTCGAGAGAGAGACCCAGTACTTC
clone_size: few; v_call: TRBV4-3; d_call: TRBD2; j_call: TRBJ2-1; cdr3_aa: CASSQGASGGGNEQFF; cdr3_nt: TGCGCCAGCAGCCAAGGAGCTAGCGGGGGCGGTAATGAGCAGTTCTTC
clone_size: NA; v_call: TRBV15; d_call: NA; j_call: TRBJ2-1; cdr3_aa: CATGEVGINEQFF; cdr3_nt: TGTGCCACCGGGGAGGTCGGGATCAATGAGCAGTTCTTC
clone_size: few; v_call: TRBV12-3/TRBV12-4; d_call: TRBD2; j_call: TRBJ2-1; cdr3_aa: CASSPPPGLAEDEQFF; cdr3_nt: TGTGCCAGCAGCCCACCCCCGGGACTAGCAGAGGATGAGCAGTTCTTC